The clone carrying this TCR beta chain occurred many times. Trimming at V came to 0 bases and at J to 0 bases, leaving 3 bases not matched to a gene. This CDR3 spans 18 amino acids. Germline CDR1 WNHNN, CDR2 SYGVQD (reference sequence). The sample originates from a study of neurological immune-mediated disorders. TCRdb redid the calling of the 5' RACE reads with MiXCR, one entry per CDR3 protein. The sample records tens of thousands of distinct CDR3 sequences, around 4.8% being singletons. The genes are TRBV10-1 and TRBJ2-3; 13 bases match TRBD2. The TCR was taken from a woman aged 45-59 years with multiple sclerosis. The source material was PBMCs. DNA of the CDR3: TGCGCCAGCAGTGAGTCTCGACTAGCGGGGGGCAGCACAGATACGCAGTATTTT. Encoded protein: CASSESRLAGGSTDTQYF.